This paragraph reports one T cell receptor (beta chain). Profiled with immunoSEQ multiplex PCR; TCRdb holds only in-frame clones, not every one. The repertoire consists of about 49,000 clones, with around 89% occurring once and the leading ten covering 5.1%. The record originates from a study of T cell changes during pregnancy in multiple sclerosis. Looked up from germline, CDR1 is SEHNR and CDR2 is FQNEAQ (reference sequence). Trimming removed 5 bases from V and 8 bases from J, with 18 bases in between. The CDR3 consists of 15 residues. The sequencing here drew on peripheral blood, taken after pregnancy. The sequence was collected from a female donor in good health, enrolled as a control in a pregnancy study. The V call is TRBV7-9, the J call TRBJ1-4, with D possibly matching TRBD1 (5 bases). The CDR3 here is CASSKNGMRDEKLFF. DNA of the CDR3: TGTGCCAGCAGCAAGAACGGGATGCGGGACGAAAAACTGTTTTTT.